This TCR beta chain was observed in a study of blood T cells in healthy people across ages. The wider study: Using template switching, researchers captured about one barcoded beta molecule for each two T cells. Regarding the study as a whole: Both naive CD4+ cell counts and diversity were greater in long-lived donors than in aged donors.

CDR1 is SGHVS and CDR2 is FQNEAQ in the germline V gene. The CDR3 totals 16 residues. Alongside a J-beta primer mix, a sample-barcoded 5' primer served in a second PCR lasting about 7 to 11 cycles. CDR3-containing paired-end reads numbering at least 2.5 million came from each sample. TCRdb re-analysed the 5' RACE reads in MiXCR, keeping a single row per CDR3 protein. Of over 950,000 distinct CDR3 sequences in the sample, less than 45% were seen once. For this clonotype: What it recognizes is unknown.

Staff drew around 10 milliliters of peripheral blood from each donor. The chain employs TRBV7-8 and TRBJ2-7, with 12 bases that match TRBD2. The J call may be wrong; the DNA end is better matched by TRBJ2-5. The sample was blood. The clonotype comes from a man between 18 and 29 years old in good health. The CDR3 DNA reads TGTGCCAGCAGCTCTACTAGCGGGGGGCCCTGGGAGACCCAGTACTTC. This sequence encodes CASSSTSGGPWETQYF.